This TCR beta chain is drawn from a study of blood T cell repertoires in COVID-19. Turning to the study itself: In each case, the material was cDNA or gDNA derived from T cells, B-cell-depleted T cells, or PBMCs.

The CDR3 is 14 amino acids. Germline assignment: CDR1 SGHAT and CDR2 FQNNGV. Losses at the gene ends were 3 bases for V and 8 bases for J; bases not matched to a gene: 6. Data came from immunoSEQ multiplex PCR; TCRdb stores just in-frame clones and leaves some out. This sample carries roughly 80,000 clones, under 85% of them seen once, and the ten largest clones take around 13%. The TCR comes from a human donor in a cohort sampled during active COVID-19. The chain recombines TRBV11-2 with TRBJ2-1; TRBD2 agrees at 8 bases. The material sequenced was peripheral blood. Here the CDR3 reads CASSLAGGGDEQFF. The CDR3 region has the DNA TGTGCCAGCAGCTTGGCGGGGGGCGGCGATGAGCAGTTCTTC.